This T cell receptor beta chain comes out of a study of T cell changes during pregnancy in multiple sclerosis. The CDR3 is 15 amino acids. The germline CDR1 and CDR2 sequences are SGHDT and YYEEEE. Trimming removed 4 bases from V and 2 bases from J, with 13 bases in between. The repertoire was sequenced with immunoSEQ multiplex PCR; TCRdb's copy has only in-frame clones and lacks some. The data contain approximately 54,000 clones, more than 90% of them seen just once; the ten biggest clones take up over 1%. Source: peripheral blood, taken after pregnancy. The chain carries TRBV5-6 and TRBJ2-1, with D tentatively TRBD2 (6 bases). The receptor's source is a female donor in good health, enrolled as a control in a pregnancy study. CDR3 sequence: CASSLYGGTYNEQFF. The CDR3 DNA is TGTGCCAGCAGCCTGTATGGGGGGACCTACAATGAGCAGTTCTTC.